The clone carrying this T cell receptor beta chain was counted ten times or more. With a J-beta primer mix and a sample-barcoded 5' primer, a second PCR ran about 6 to 11 cycles. TCRdb called the 5' RACE reads again in MiXCR, with one record for every CDR3 protein. Of 550,000 to 800,000 distinct CDR3 sequences listed, roughly 32% were seen once; the top ten hold approximately 15%. This entry is derived from a study of blood T cells in healthy people across ages. Germline lookup yields CDR1 LGHNA and CDR2 YNFKEQ. V gave up 0 bases and J gave up 7 bases; unmatched junction bases: 6. The CDR3 extends over 15 amino acids.

Sequencing used blood. The origin of this receptor is an elderly woman in good health. The chain is built from TRBV4-2 and TRBJ1-2, with 9 nucleotides matching TRBD1. CDR3 loop: CASSQDGTGLSGYTF. Here the CDR3 DNA reads TGTGCCAGCAGCCAAGACGGGACAGGGTTAAGTGGCTACACCTTC.